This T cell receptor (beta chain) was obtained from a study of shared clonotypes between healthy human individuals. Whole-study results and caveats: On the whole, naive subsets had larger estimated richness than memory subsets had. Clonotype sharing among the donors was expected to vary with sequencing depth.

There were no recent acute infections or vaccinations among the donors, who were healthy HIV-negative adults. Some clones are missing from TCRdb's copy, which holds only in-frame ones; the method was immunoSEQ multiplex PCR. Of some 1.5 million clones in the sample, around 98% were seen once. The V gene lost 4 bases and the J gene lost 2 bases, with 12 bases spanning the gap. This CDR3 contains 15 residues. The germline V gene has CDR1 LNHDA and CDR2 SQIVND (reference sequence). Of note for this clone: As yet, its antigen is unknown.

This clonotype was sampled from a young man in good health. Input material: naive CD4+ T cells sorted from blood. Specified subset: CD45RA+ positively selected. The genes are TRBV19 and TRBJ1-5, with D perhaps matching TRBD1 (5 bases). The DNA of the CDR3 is TGTGCCAGTAGTAATGGCGTACAGGGCAATCAGCCCCAGCATTTT. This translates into CASSNGVQGNQPQHF.